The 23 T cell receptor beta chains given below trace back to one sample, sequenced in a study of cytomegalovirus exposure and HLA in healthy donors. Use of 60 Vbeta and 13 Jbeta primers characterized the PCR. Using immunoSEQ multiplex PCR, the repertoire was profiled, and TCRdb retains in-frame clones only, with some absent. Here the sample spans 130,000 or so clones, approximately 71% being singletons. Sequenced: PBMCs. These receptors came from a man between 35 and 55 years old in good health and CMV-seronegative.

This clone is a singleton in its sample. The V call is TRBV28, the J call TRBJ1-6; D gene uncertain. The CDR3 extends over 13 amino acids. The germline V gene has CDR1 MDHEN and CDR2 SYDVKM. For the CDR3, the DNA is TGTGTCACAATGTCGGAGGGTAATTCACCCCTCCACTTT. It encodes CVTMSEGNSPLHF. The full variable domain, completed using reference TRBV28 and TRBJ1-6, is DVKVTQSSRYLVKRTGEKVFLECVQDMDHENMFWYRQDPGLGLRLIYFSYDVKMKEKGDIPEGYSVSREKKERFSLILESASTNQTSMYLCVTMSEGNSPLHFGNGTRLTVT.

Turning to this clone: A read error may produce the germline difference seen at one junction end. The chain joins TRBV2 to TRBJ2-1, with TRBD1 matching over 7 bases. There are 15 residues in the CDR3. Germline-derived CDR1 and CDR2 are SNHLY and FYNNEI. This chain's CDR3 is CANSANRGAYNEQFF. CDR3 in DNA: TGTGCCAACAGTGCGAACAGGGGAGCATACAATGAGCAGTTCTTC.

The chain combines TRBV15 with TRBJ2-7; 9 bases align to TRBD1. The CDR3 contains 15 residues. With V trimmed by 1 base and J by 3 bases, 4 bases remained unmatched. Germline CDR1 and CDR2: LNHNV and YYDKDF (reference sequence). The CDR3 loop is CATSRGDRDDYEQYF. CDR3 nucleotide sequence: TGTGCCACCAGCAGAGGGGACAGGGACGACTACGAGCAGTACTTC.

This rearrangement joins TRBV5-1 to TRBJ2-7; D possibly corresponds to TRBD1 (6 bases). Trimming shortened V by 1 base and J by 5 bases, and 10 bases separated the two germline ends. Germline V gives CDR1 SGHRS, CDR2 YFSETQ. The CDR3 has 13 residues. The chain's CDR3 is CASSLNRVHEQYF. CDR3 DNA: TGCGCCAGCAGCTTGAACAGGGTACACGAGCAGTACTTC. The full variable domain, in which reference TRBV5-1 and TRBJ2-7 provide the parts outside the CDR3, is KAGVTQTPRYLIKTRGQQVTLSCSPISGHRSVSWYQQTPGQGLQFLFEYFSETQRNKGNFPGRFSGRQFSNSRSEMNVSTLELGDSALYLCASSLNRVHEQYFGPGTRLTVT.

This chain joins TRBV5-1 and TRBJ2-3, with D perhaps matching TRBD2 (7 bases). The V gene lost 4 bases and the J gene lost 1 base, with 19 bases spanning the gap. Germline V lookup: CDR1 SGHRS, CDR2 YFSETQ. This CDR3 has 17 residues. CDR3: CASSPLPGRGRTDTQYF. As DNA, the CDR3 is TGCGCCAGCAGCCCCCTCCCAGGGCGGGGGCGCACAGATACGCAGTATTTT. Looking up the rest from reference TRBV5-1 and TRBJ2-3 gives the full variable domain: KAGVTQTPRYLIKTRGQQVTLSCSPISGHRSVSWYQQTPGQGLQFLFEYFSETQRNKGNFPGRFSGRQFSNSRSEMNVSTLELGDSALYLCASSPLPGRGRTDTQYFGPGTRLTVL.

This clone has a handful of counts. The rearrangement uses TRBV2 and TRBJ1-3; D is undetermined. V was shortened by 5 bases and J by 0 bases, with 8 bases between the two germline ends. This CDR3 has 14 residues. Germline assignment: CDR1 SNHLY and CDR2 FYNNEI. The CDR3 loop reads CASSLRSSGNTIYF. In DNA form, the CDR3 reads TGTGCCAGCAGTCTGAGGTCCTCTGGAAACACCATATATTTT.

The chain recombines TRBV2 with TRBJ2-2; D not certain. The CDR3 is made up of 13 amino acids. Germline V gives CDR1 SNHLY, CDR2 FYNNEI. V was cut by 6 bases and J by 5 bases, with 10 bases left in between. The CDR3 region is CASSFAVTGELFF. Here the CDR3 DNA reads TGTGCCAGCAGCTTTGCGGTGACCGGGGAGCTGTTTTTT.

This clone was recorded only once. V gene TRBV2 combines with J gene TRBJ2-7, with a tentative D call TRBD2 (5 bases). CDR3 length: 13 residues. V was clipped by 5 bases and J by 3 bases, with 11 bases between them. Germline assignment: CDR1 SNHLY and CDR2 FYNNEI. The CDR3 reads CASSRDRNYEQYF. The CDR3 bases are TGTGCCAGCAGTCGGGATAGGAACTACGAGCAGTACTTC.

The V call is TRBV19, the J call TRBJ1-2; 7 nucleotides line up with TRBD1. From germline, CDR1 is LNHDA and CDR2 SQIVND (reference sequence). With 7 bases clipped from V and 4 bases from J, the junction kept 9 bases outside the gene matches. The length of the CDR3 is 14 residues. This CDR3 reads CASNPGQALYGYTF. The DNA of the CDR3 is TGTGCCAGTAACCCCGGACAGGCCCTCTATGGCTACACCTTC.

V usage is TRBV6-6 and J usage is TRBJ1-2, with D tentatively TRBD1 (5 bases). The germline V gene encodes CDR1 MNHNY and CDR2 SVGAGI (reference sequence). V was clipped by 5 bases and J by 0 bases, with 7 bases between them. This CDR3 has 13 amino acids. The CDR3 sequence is CASSQGANYGYTF. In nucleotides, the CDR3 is TGTGCCAGCAGTCAAGGGGCTAACTATGGCTACACCTTC.

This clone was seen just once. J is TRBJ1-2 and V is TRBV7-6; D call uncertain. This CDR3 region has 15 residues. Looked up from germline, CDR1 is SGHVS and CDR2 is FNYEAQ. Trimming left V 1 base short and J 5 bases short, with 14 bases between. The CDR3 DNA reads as TGTGCCAGCAGCTTAGGACCCGGGGATTGGTATGGCTACACCTTC. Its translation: CASSLGPGDWYGYTF.

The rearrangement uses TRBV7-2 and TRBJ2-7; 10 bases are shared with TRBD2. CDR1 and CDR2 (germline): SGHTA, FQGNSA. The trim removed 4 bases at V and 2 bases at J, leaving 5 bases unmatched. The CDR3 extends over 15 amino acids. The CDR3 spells CASSSQRGGPYEQYF. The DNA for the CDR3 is TGTGCCAGCAGCTCGCAGCGGGGGGGACCCTACGAGCAGTACTTC.

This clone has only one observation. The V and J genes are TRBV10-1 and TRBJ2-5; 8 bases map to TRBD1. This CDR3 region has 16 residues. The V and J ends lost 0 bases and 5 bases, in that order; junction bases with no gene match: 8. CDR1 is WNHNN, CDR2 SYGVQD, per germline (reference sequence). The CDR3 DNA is TGCGCCAGCAGTGAGTCCGCAGGGGGCCTTGTGGAGACCCAGTACTTC. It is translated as CASSESAGGLVETQYF.

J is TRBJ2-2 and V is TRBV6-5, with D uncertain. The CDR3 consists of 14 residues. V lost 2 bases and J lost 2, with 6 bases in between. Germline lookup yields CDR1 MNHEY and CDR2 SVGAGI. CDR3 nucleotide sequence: TGTGCCAGCAGTTACGCCAGTAACACCGGGGAGCTGTTTTTT. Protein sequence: CASSYASNTGELFF.

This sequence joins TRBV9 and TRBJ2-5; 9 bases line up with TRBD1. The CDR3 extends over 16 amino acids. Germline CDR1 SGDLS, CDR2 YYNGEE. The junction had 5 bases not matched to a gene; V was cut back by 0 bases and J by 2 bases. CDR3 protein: CASSVGQGGAQETQYF. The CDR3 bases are TGTGCCAGCAGCGTAGGACAGGGGGGAGCTCAAGAGACCCAGTACTTC. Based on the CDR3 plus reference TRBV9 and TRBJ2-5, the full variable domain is DSGVTQTPKHLITATGQRVTLRCSPRSGDLSVYWYQQSLDQGLQFLIQYYNGEERAKGNILERFSAQQFPDLHSELNLSSLELGDSALYFCASSVGQGGAQETQYFGPGTRLLVL.

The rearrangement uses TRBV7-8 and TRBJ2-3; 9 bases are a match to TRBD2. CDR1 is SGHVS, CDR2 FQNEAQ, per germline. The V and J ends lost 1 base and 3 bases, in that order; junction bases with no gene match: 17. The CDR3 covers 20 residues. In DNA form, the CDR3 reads TGTGCCAGCAGCTTAGTTGGAGCGGGGGGCGCTTTAATCTTTACAGATACGCAGTATTTT. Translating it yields CASSLVGAGGALIFTDTQYF.

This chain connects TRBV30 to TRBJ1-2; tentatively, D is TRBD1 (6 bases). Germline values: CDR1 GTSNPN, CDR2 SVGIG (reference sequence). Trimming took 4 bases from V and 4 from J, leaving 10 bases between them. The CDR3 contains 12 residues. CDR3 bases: TGTGCCTGGACTGGGACATCCTATGGCTACACCTTC. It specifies CAWTGTSYGYTF.

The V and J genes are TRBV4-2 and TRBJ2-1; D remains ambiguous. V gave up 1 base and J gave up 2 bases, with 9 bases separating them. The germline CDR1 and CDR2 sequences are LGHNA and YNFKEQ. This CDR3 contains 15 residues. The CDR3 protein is CASSQVRSAYNEQFF. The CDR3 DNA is TGTGCCAGCAGCCAAGTAAGGAGTGCCTACAATGAGCAGTTCTTC.

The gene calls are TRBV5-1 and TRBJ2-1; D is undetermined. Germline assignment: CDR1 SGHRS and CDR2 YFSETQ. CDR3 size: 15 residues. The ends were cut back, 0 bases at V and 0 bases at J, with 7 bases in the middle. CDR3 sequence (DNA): TGCGCCAGCAGCTTGGATTATAGCTCCTACAATGAGCAGTTCTTC. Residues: CASSLDYSSYNEQFF. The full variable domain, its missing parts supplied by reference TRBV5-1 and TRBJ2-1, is KAGVTQTPRYLIKTRGQQVTLSCSPISGHRSVSWYQQTPGQGLQFLFEYFSETQRNKGNFPGRFSGRQFSNSRSEMNVSTLELGDSALYLCASSLDYSSYNEQFFGPGTRLTVL.

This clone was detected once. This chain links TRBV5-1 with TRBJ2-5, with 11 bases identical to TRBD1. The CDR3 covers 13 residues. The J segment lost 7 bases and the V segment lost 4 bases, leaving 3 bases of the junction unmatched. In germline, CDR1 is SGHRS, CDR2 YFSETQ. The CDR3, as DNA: TGCGCCAGCAGCCTGGGACAGGGGGGGACCCAGTACTTC. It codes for CASSLGQGGTQYF.

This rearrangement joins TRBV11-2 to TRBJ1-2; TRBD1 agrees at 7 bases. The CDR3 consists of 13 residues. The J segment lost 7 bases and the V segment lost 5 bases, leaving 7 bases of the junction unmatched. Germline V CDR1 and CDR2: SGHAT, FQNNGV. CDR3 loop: CASSLQGGPGYTF. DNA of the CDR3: TGTGCCAGCAGCCTTCAGGGGGGCCCTGGCTACACCTTC.

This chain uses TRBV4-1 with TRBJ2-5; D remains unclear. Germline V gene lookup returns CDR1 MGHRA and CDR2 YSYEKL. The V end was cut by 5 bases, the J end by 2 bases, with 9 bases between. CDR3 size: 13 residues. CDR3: CASSFRLQETQYF. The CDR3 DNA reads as TGCGCCAGCAGCTTTCGACTTCAAGAGACCCAGTACTTC.

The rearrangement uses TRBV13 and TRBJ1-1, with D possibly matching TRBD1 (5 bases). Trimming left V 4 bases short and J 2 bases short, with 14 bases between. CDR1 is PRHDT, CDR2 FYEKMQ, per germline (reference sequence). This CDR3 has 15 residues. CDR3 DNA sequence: TGTGCCAGCAGCTCCCGTTGGACACTCAACACTGAAGCTTTCTTT. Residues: CASSSRWTLNTEAFF.